This TCR beta chain emerged from a study of OX40 agonist ivuxolimab in advanced cancers. Study-wide context: Ivuxolimab was delivered to patients intravenously every 2 weeks at doses spanning 0.01 to 10 mg/kg.

Looked up from germline, CDR1 is SGHTA and CDR2 is FQGNSA. The CDR3 extends over 12 amino acids. The V gene lost 5 bases and the J gene lost 6 bases, with 9 bases spanning the gap. Study conclusions and caveats: The investigators did not determine what antigen specificity the expanded peripheral T cells had. Some patients who did not respond also had low normalized T-cell clonal expansion.

This clone was seen only a few times. Its target is unknown. Measured with immunoSEQ multiplex PCR; TCRdb has only the in-frame clones, and not every one. This table has around 65,000 clones, about 85% appearing once. Sequencing used CD4+ or CD8+ T cells sorted from blood, obtained in a trial of the OX40 agonist ivuxolimab. The receptor was derived from an adult with an advanced solid tumor such as melanoma, head and neck, liver or kidney cancer. This chain links TRBV7-2 with TRBJ2-3; D gene ambiguous. This CDR3 is CASSPDADTQYF. The DNA of the CDR3 is TGTGCCAGCAGCCCAGACGCCGATACGCAGTATTTT.